The clone carrying this T cell receptor beta chain was observed many times. Time point here: sample taken at primary tumor resection. This sample stems from a study of spatial heterogeneity in lung cancer. Trimming pared 4 bases from V and 5 bases from J, leaving 21 bases between. The V gene's germline CDR1 is SGHNT and CDR2 YYREEE (reference sequence). The CDR3 is made up of 16 amino acids. TCRdb re-called the 5' RACE reads with MiXCR, one entry per CDR3 protein. The data show about 7,900 distinct CDR3 sequences, roughly 4.3% seen once. Sequencing was performed on PBMCs, taken at surgery. This chain uses TRBV5-4 with TRBJ2-5, with D possibly being TRBD2 (7 bases). This clonotype originated in a male donor with early-stage non-small cell lung cancer. The CDR3 sequence is CASSQKKGGPHETQYF. The CDR3 DNA reads TGTGCCAGCAGCCAGAAGAAGGGGGGGCCTCATGAGACCCAGTACTTC.